One and the same sample provided the 31 T cell receptor beta chains below, sequenced in a study of early T cells in non-severe SARS-CoV-2 infection. TCRdb re-called the 5' RACE reads with MiXCR, one entry per CDR3 protein. The data contain around 55,000 distinct CDR3 sequences, under 15% of them singletons. The sample consisted of whole blood. The origin of the receptors is an adult who was a healthcare worker with PCR-confirmed SARS-CoV-2 infection or an uninfected control (not recorded which).

The gene calls are TRBV7-2 and TRBJ2-3; D gene uncertain. Trimming took off 5 bases at V and 4 bases at J, with 7 bases between the two ends. This CDR3 is built from 12 residues. Germline loops: CDR1 SGHTA, CDR2 FQGNSA. CDR3 protein: CASSKRADTQYF. The CDR3 nucleotides read TGTGCCAGCAGCAAAAGAGCAGATACGCAGTATTTT. The full variable domain, in which reference TRBV7-2 and TRBJ2-3 provide the parts outside the CDR3, is GAGVSQSPSNKVTEKGKDVELRCDPISGHTALYWYRQSLGQGLEFLIYFQGNSAPDKSGLPSDRFSAERTGGSVSTLTIQRTQQEDSAVYLCASSKRADTQYFGPGTRLTVL.

The chain combines TRBV7-9 with TRBJ2-1, with D possibly TRBD1 on 6 matching bases. The CDR3 is 18 amino acids. Germline V gene sequence: CDR1 SEHNR, CDR2 FQNEAQ (reference sequence). Trimming removed 4 bases at V and 0 bases at J, with 19 bases between. CDR3 residues: CASSSWNGGDVSYNEQFF. In DNA, the CDR3 is TGTGCCAGCAGCTCGTGGAATGGGGGCGACGTCTCCTACAATGAGCAGTTCTTC.

This clonotype has a count of ten or more. This chain joins TRBV11-2 and TRBJ2-3; D may correspond to TRBD1 or TRBD2 (5 bases each). The germline gives CDR1 SGHAT, CDR2 FQNNGV. This CDR3 region has 14 residues. V gave up 11 bases and J gave up 0 bases, with 15 bases separating them. This chain's CDR3 is CASRERTSTDTQYF. Written as DNA, the CDR3 is TGTGCCTCCAGGGAGCGGACTAGCACAGATACGCAGTATTTT.

This clonotype was counted at least ten times. The rearrangement links TRBV2 to TRBJ2-3; D is perhaps TRBD2 (5 bases). Per germline, CDR1 SNHLY and CDR2 FYNNEI. The length of the CDR3 is 13 residues. V dropped 1 base and J dropped 10 bases, with 12 bases sitting between them. CDR3 DNA: TGTGCCAGCAGTGAAGGAATAGCGAGCGCGCAGTATTTT. Amino acids: CASSEGIASAQYF.

In its sample, this clonotype was seen a few times. The chain has TRBV5-5 and TRBJ1-2; no definite D call. The CDR3 totals 14 residues. Trimming left V 3 bases short and J 4 bases short, with 13 bases between. Germline values: CDR1 SGHKS, CDR2 YYEKEE (reference sequence). The DNA of the CDR3 is TGTGCCAGCAGCTCCCTCCGTAGCACCTATGGCTACACCTTC. This encodes CASSSLRSTYGYTF.

This clonotype was detected a few times. This sequence joins TRBV25-1 and TRBJ2-5, with 10 bases matching TRBD2. Losses at the gene ends were 1 base for V and 3 bases for J; bases not matched to a gene: 8. The V gene's germline CDR1 is MGHDK and CDR2 SYGVNS. CDR3 length: 17 residues. The CDR3 is CASSEFASGGKKETQYF. CDR3 nucleotides: TGTGCCAGCAGTGAATTTGCTAGCGGGGGAAAAAAAGAGACCCAGTACTTC.

Ten or more counts support this clonotype. The chain uses TRBV4-3 and TRBJ2-1; a possible D gene is TRBD2 (6 bases). The germline CDR1 and CDR2 sequences are LGHNA and YSLEER. V was cut by 1 base and J by 1 base, with 17 bases left in between. This CDR3 has 18 residues. The CDR3 DNA is TGCGCCAGCAGCCAAGGGGAGTTGGGACTCCCTTCCTACAATGAGCAGTTCTTC. Residues: CASSQGELGLPSYNEQFF.

The gene calls are TRBV11-2 and TRBJ2-3; D tentatively fits TRBD1 or TRBD2 (5 bases each). V was shortened by 5 bases and J by 0 bases, with 12 bases between the two germline ends. The germline V gene has CDR1 SGHAT and CDR2 FQNNGV. This CDR3 contains 15 residues. The CDR3 region has the DNA TGTGCCAGCAGCAGTGGGGGAGTTAGCACAGATACGCAGTATTTT. Translation gives CASSSGGVSTDTQYF.

This clonotype showed up many times. The chain has TRBV27 and TRBJ2-7, with D possibly being TRBD2 (5 bases). Trimming took off 4 bases at V and 2 bases at J, with 9 bases between the two ends. Germline V CDR1 and CDR2: MNHEY, SMNVEV (reference sequence). The CDR3 loop spans 13 amino acids. The CDR3 spells CASSSSGPYEQYF. The CDR3 nucleotides are TGTGCCAGCAGTTCCAGCGGCCCCTACGAGCAGTACTTC.

This clonotype was picked up a small number of times. The chain carries TRBV11-2 and TRBJ1-6; possibly TRBD1 for D (6 bases). This CDR3 has 19 residues. Germline V gene data show CDR1 as SGHAT and CDR2 as FQNNGV. Trimming shortened V by 2 bases and J by 4 bases, and 21 bases separated the two germline ends. The CDR3 nucleotides are TGTGCCAGCAGCTTATTTCATCCGGACAGCGGGGGTTATAATTCACCCCTCCACTTT. It translates to CASSLFHPDSGGYNSPLHF. Using reference TRBV11-2 and TRBJ1-6 for the parts outside the CDR3, the full variable domain is EAGVAQSPRYKIIEKRQSVAFWCNPISGHATLYWYQQILGQGPKLLIQFQNNGVVDDSQLPKDRFSAERLKGVDSTLKIQPAKLEDSAVYLCASSLFHPDSGGYNSPLHFGNGTRLTVT.

This sequence joins TRBV28 and TRBJ1-2; D might be TRBD1 (5 bases). The V end lost 3 bases, the J end lost 4 bases, and 18 bases lay between the germline ends. Germline lookup yields CDR1 MDHEN and CDR2 SYDVKM. The CDR3 totals 16 residues. The CDR3 DNA sequence: TGTGCCAGCAGTTTGAACGGGCCGGGACGGACCTATGGCTACACCTTC. Translating gives CASSLNGPGRTYGYTF.

The chain recombines TRBV16 with TRBJ1-5; D not certain. This CDR3 is 13 amino acids long. CDR1 and CDR2 from the germline V gene are KGHSY and FQNENV. The V end lost 1 base, the J end lost 6 bases, and 7 bases lay between the germline ends. The CDR3, as DNA: TGTGCCAGCAGCCAATGGGTCGGTCAGCCCCAGCATTTT. Translating it yields CASSQWVGQPQHF.

This clonotype was detected only a few times. The chain employs TRBV6-5 and TRBJ1-5; D gene ambiguous. The germline V and J ends were trimmed by 5 bases and 5 bases, with 13 bases remaining between them. Germline V CDR1 and CDR2: MNHEY, SVGAGI. There are 14 residues in the CDR3. CDR3: CASSTAYGDQPQHF. The CDR3 coding sequence is TGTGCCAGCAGTACGGCCTATGGGGATCAGCCCCAGCATTTT.

The sample holds many counts of this clonotype. The gene calls are TRBV25-1 and TRBJ1-5; a possible D gene is TRBD1 (5 bases). The CDR3 is 12 residues long. Trimming removed 4 bases at V and 7 bases at J, with 8 bases between. Per germline, CDR1 MGHDK and CDR2 SYGVNS. The CDR3 DNA follows: TGTGCCAGCAGTGGGGGGGGACAGCCCCAGCATTTT. Its protein product is CASSGGGQPQHF.

Many counts were recorded for this clonotype. The V and J genes are TRBV6-6 and TRBJ2-2; D unresolved. Per germline, CDR1 MNHNY and CDR2 SVGAGI (reference sequence). This CDR3 spans 13 amino acids. Trimming removed 6 bases from V and 6 bases from J, with 11 bases in between. CDR3 DNA sequence: TGTGCCAGCAGATCTCCTCTTCCCGGGGAGCTGTTTTTT. Amino acids: CASRSPLPGELFF.

A word on this clonotype: A much larger clone differs from this one at a single base, so this may be a read error. The V call is TRBV24-1, the J call TRBJ1-4, with no clear D. The CDR3 runs to 16 residues. The germline gives CDR1 KGHDR, CDR2 SFDVKD. The chain's CDR3 is CATSDFTSRPFERLFF. The CDR3 DNA reads as TGTGCCACCAGTGATTTTACCTCGAGACCCTTTGAAAGACTGTTTTTT.

Many counts were recorded for this clonotype. V and J are TRBV11-3 and TRBJ2-5, with D perhaps matching TRBD1 (7 bases). The germline gives CDR1 SGHNT, CDR2 YENEEA. CDR3 length: 15 residues. Trimming shortened V by 5 bases and J by 5 bases, and 18 bases separated the two germline ends. The CDR3 bases are TGTGCCAGCAGCCCTAACAGGGGAGGAGTGGAGACCCAGTACTTC. Translating it yields CASSPNRGGVETQYF. Based on the CDR3 plus reference TRBV11-3 and TRBJ2-5, the full variable domain is EAGVVQSPRYKIIEKKQPVAFWCNPISGHNTLYWYLQNLGQGPELLIRYENEEAVDDSQLPKDRFSAERLKGVDSTLKIQPAELGDSAVYLCASSPNRGGVETQYFGPGTRLLVL.

This clonotype was counted a few times. J is TRBJ2-3 and V is TRBV7-3, with D hard to call. V was shortened by 2 bases and J by 2 bases, with 5 bases between the two germline ends. This CDR3 contains 13 residues. Germline V gene data show CDR1 as SGHTA and CDR2 as FQGTGA. The CDR3 spells CASSLQATDTQYF. The CDR3 DNA reads as TGTGCCAGCAGCTTACAGGCCACAGATACGCAGTATTTT.

This clonotype has a handful of counts. V gene TRBV5-6 combines with J gene TRBJ1-4; 8 nucleotides agree with TRBD1. Germline CDR1 SGHDT, CDR2 YYEEEE. V gave up 4 bases and J gave up 8 bases; unmatched junction bases: 10. The CDR3 spans 15 residues. The CDR3 coding sequence is TGTGCCAGCAGCACCACAGGGGGGTATAAGGAAAAACTGTTTTTT. Protein product: CASSTTGGYKEKLFF.

A few counts support this clonotype. The genes are TRBV14 and TRBJ2-7, with 7 bases that match TRBD1. J lost 2 bases, V lost 3 bases, and 10 bases had no gene match. The CDR3 consists of 16 residues. Per the germline V gene, CDR1 is SGHDN and CDR2 is FVKESK. The CDR3 region is CASSHGSTGATYEQYF. The CDR3, as DNA: TGTGCCAGCAGCCACGGAAGTACAGGGGCGACCTACGAGCAGTACTTC.

This clonotype was picked up a small number of times. J is TRBJ1-1 and V is TRBV6-2 or TRBV6-3, with D possibly TRBD1 on 6 matching bases. The CDR3 sequence is 15 residues long. Germline V gene sequence: CDR1 MNHEY, CDR2 SVGEGT. V lost 6 bases, J lost 1 base, and 15 bases lay in between. The chain's CDR3 is CASRTPGATNTEAFF. The CDR3 bases are TGTGCCAGCAGAACTCCGGGGGCAACGAACACTGAAGCTTTCTTT.

This clonotype has only a few counts. The chain employs TRBV12-3 or TRBV12-4 and TRBJ1-4; D gene uncertain. The V end lost 4 bases, the J end lost 8 bases, and 14 bases lay between the germline ends. This CDR3 has 14 residues. This CDR3 is CASSYRRIDEKLFF. The CDR3 region has the DNA TGTGCCAGCAGTTACCGCAGGATAGACGAAAAACTGTTTTTT.

This clonotype was detected a few times. At one of its ends the junction is not consistent with the germline gene, which may arise from a read error. J is TRBJ1-4 and V is TRBV6-6, with 12 bases fitting TRBD1. This CDR3 region has 20 residues. Germline CDR1 is MNHNY and CDR2 is SVGAGI (reference sequence). CDR3 loop: CASSPMSPGTGGLSNEKLFF. In nucleotides, the CDR3 is TGTGCCAGCAGCCCCATGTCTCCCGGGACAGGGGGCTTGTCTAATGAAAAACTTTTTTTT.

This clonotype was seen more than once but under ten times. The chain is built from TRBV6-6 and TRBJ2-2; D is unresolved. V lost 2 bases to trimming and J lost 2 bases, with 12 bases between them. In germline, CDR1 is MNHNY, CDR2 SVGAGI (reference sequence). The CDR3 consists of 16 residues. CDR3 sequence reads: CASSYVGQKNTGELFF. For the CDR3, the DNA is TGTGCCAGCAGTTACGTCGGTCAGAAAAACACCGGGGAGCTGTTTTTT.

In its sample, this clonotype was seen many times. The V gene is TRBV5-4, the J gene TRBJ2-5; TRBD2 matches 9 bases. The J segment lost 4 bases and the V segment lost 2 bases, leaving 12 bases of the junction unmatched. CDR1 SGHNT and CDR2 YYREEE come from the germline V gene (reference sequence). The CDR3 consists of 17 residues. As DNA, the CDR3 is TGTGCCAGCAGCTTCCCAACTAGCGGGTCAACGGGAGAGACCCAGTACTTC. This encodes CASSFPTSGSTGETQYF.

CDR3 amino acids: CATSDGPPVYTQYF. CDR3 DNA sequence: TGTGCCACCAGCGATGGCCCACCAGTTTATACGCAGTATTTT. This sequence joins TRBV15 and TRBJ2-3; D is undetermined. Germline values: CDR1 LNHNV, CDR2 YYDKDF (reference sequence). The V gene lost 5 bases and the J gene lost 7 bases, with 16 bases spanning the gap. The CDR3 is 14 amino acids.

The V and J genes are TRBV6-6 and TRBJ2-5, with TRBD1 as a possible D gene (5 bases). The CDR3 is made up of 15 amino acids. V dropped 2 bases and J dropped 2 bases, with 12 bases sitting between them. From germline, CDR1 is MNHNY and CDR2 SVGAGI (reference sequence). The CDR3 coding sequence is TGTGCCAGCAGTTACCCTTCTCGACAGCAAGAGACCCAGTACTTC. Residues: CASSYPSRQQETQYF.

This clonotype was recorded many times. This chain uses TRBV4-3 with TRBJ2-1; 7 bases agree with TRBD2. V lost 0 bases, J lost 1 base, and 3 bases stayed unmatched. This CDR3 has 16 amino acids. The germline gives CDR1 LGHNA, CDR2 YSLEER. The CDR3 reads CASSQDGGGSYNEQFF. DNA for the CDR3: TGCGCCAGCAGCCAAGATGGCGGGGGTTCCTACAATGAGCAGTTCTTC.

The chain couples TRBV6-5 to TRBJ2-1, with a possible D match to TRBD2 (6 bases). CDR3 length: 15 residues. Germline lookup yields CDR1 MNHEY and CDR2 SVGAGI. V was trimmed by 8 bases and J by 8 bases, leaving 22 bases between them. The DNA of the CDR3 is TGTGCCAGCCGTGATCCCCTGCGGGCTAGCGATGAGCAGTTCTTC. Translating gives CASRDPLRASDEQFF.

Of note for this clonotype: A much bigger clone sits one base away, suggesting this may be a read error. The rearrangement uses TRBV27 and TRBJ2-1; a possible D gene is TRBD1 (5 bases). Germline values: CDR1 MNHEY, CDR2 SMNVEV (reference sequence). The CDR3 sequence is 16 residues long. Deletions cut 6 bases from V and 0 bases from J, with 15 bases between. The CDR3 sequence is CASRRSGKSSYNEQFF. CDR3 in DNA: TGTGCCAGCAGGCGGTCAGGGAAAAGCTCCTACAATGAGCAGTTCTTC.

This clonotype was counted many times. This chain links TRBV7-6 with TRBJ2-7; D remains unclear. CDR1 and CDR2 from the germline V gene are SGHVS and FNYEAQ. Trimming removed 5 bases from V and 2 bases from J, with 16 bases in between. This CDR3 is 15 amino acids long. CDR3 DNA: TGTGCCAGCAGCCCGTCCCTGGCGGTCCCCTACGAGCAGTACTTC. It is translated as CASSPSLAVPYEQYF.